The 17 T cell receptor beta chains in this list originate from one sample, sequenced in a study of identical twins. TCRdb called the 5' RACE reads again in MiXCR, with one record for every CDR3 protein. The sample gives 1.5 million or so distinct CDR3 sequences, less than 35% of which show up once; about 0.27% is in the top ten. Sequencing was carried out using cord blood. The receptors were sampled from a newborn girl in good health.

The CDR3 nucleotides read TGTGCCAGCAGCCAAGATTGGCTAGCGGGGGTAGCGAGCACAGATACGCAGTATTTT. It specifies CASSQDWLAGVASTDTQYF. This chain uses TRBV4-2 with TRBJ2-3, with TRBD2 matching over 10 bases. CDR1 and CDR2 (germline): LGHNA, YNFKEQ. CDR3 size: 19 residues. Trimming cost V 0 bases and J 0 bases; bases outside gene matches: 9.

This clonotype has a handful of counts. CDR3 sequence: CASSSRTSGVDKETQYF. The DNA of the CDR3 is TGTGCCAGCAGTTCGCGGACTAGCGGAGTGGACAAAGAGACCCAGTACTTC. The chain uses TRBV28 and TRBJ2-5; 10 bases map to TRBD2. After removal of 4 bases from V and 3 bases from J, the junction contained 11 bases not matched to a gene. CDR3 length equals 17 residues. Germline CDR1 is MDHEN and CDR2 is SYDVKM.

This clonotype was detected a few times. The genes are TRBV5-6 and TRBJ2-7; TRBD1 agrees at 7 bases. CDR1 and CDR2 from the germline V gene are SGHDT and YYEEEE. V was clipped by 4 bases and J by 0 bases; unmatched bases: 7. This CDR3 spans 15 amino acids. Here the CDR3 reads CASSQDRIPSYEQYF. DNA for the CDR3: TGTGCCAGCAGCCAGGACAGGATCCCCTCCTACGAGCAGTACTTC.

V gene TRBV12-3 or TRBV12-4 combines with J gene TRBJ1-1; 7 nucleotides align to TRBD1. V lost 5 bases to trimming and J lost 8 bases; unmatched junction nucleotides: 5. This CDR3 comprises 12 residues. CDR3 amino acids: CASSPQTGEAFF. CDR3 DNA: TGTGCCAGCAGTCCCCAGACAGGGGAAGCTTTCTTT.

The chain is built from TRBV5-1 and TRBJ2-4, with D tentatively TRBD1 or TRBD2 (5 bases each). This CDR3 has 16 amino acids. CDR1 and CDR2 from the germline V gene are SGHRS and YFSETQ. Trimming stripped 4 bases from V and 5 bases from J, with 19 bases between. CDR3 sequence (DNA): TGCGCCAGCAGCCCGGATGGCTCCGGGACGCAAAACATTCAGTACTTC. This translates into CASSPDGSGTQNIQYF.

The rearrangement uses TRBV20-1 and TRBJ2-5; TRBD2 agrees at 8 bases. Germline V CDR1 and CDR2: DFQATT, SNEGSKA (reference sequence). Trimming at V came to 4 bases and at J to 3 bases, leaving 10 bases not matched to a gene. This CDR3 has 15 residues. The CDR3 DNA reads TGCAGTGCTATCTCCCGGGAGGGCCGTGAAGAGACCCAGTACTTC. This translates into CSAISREGREETQYF.

This rearrangement joins TRBV27 to TRBJ1-6, with TRBD1 as a possible D gene (5 bases). Germline loops: CDR1 MNHEY, CDR2 SMNVEV (reference sequence). Between the trimmed V and J ends, which lost 6 bases and 4 bases, there was a span of 13 bases. This CDR3 has 15 residues. This CDR3 is CASSLLGGYNSPLHF. The DNA of the CDR3 is TGTGCCAGCAGCCTACTCGGGGGTTATAATTCACCCCTCCACTTT.

The chain carries TRBV28 and TRBJ2-3, with 13 bases fitting TRBD2. Germline loops: CDR1 MDHEN, CDR2 SYDVKM. CDR3 length equals 17 residues. V lost 4 bases and J lost 5; bases outside the gene matches: 9. The CDR3 loop is CASSSPTSGRAVDTQYF. The CDR3 DNA is TGTGCCAGCAGTTCCCCAACTAGCGGGAGGGCCGTAGATACGCAGTATTTT.

The chain links TRBV7-2 to TRBJ2-3; 8 bases match TRBD2. The ends lost 6 bases at V and 4 bases at J; junction bases unmatched: 18. The length of the CDR3 is 18 residues. Germline V CDR1 and CDR2: SGHTA, FQGNSA. In DNA form, the CDR3 reads TGTGCCAGCAGTCCCTTCCCTAGGGCTAGAGCGGGGGCAGATACGCAGTATTTT. Translated: CASSPFPRARAGADTQYF.

The rearrangement uses TRBV7-2 and TRBJ2-2; possibly TRBD1 for D (5 bases). Germline loops: CDR1 SGHTA, CDR2 FQGNSA. The CDR3 totals 17 residues. Trimming left V 0 bases short and J 0 bases short, with 11 bases between. CDR3 in DNA: TGTGCCAGCAGCTTAGCGGGAACAGGAACGAACACCGGGGAGCTGTTTTTT. Translating gives CASSLAGTGTNTGELFF.

A word on this clonotype: At one end the junction does not follow the germline gene, possibly because of a read error. The chain joins TRBV10-3 to TRBJ2-6; 8 bases match TRBD1. This CDR3 is built from 17 residues. Germline loops: CDR1 ENHRY, CDR2 SYGVKD. In nucleotides, the CDR3 is TGTGTCATCAGTGAGTCACAGGGGGAAACTGGGGCCAACGTCCTGACTTTC. It codes for CVISESQGETGANVLTF.

The chain employs TRBV29-1 and TRBJ2-3, with 7 nucleotides matching TRBD2. The CDR3 totals 16 residues. The germline CDR1 and CDR2 sequences are SQVTM and ANQGSEA. The V segment lost 1 base and the J segment 0 bases; nucleotides outside the gene matches: 7. CDR3: CSVEVAGLRSTDTQYF. For the CDR3, the DNA is TGCAGCGTTGAAGTCGCGGGACTACGGAGCACAGATACGCAGTATTTT.

The chain carries TRBV12-3 or TRBV12-4 and TRBJ1-1, with a weak D call TRBD1 (5 bases). V shed 7 bases and J shed 1 base, with 16 bases lying between them. This CDR3 region has 15 residues. CDR3 protein: CASMTGTQGNTEAFF. CDR3 sequence (DNA): TGTGCCAGCATGACGGGGACCCAAGGGAACACTGAAGCTTTCTTT.

For the CDR3, the DNA is TGTGCCAGCAGCTTGTGGCTAGCCCGACAAGGTGAGCAGTTCTTC. Protein: CASSLWLARQGEQFF. The V and J genes are TRBV7-8 and TRBJ2-1; TRBD2 is a possible D gene (5 bases). This CDR3 comprises 15 residues. Trimming shortened V by 3 bases and J by 9 bases, and 18 bases separated the two germline ends. The germline CDR1 and CDR2 sequences are SGHVS and FQNEAQ.

The chain is built from TRBV28 and TRBJ2-2; D might be TRBD2 (5 bases). The V gene's germline CDR1 is MDHEN and CDR2 SYDVKM. CDR3 size: 13 residues. Trimming shortened V by 8 bases and J by 6 bases, and 13 bases separated the two germline ends. The CDR3 protein is CASEDSGSGELFF. For the CDR3, the DNA is TGTGCCAGCGAAGATTCGGGATCCGGGGAGCTGTTTTTT.

In this sample, this clonotype turned up a few times. The chain links TRBV20-1 to TRBJ1-1; D perhaps matches TRBD1 (6 bases). Germline V lookup: CDR1 DFQATT, CDR2 SNEGSKA (reference sequence). V shed 1 base and J shed 1 base, with 13 bases lying between them. The CDR3 covers 15 residues. The CDR3 sequence: CSARVLDRPNTEAFF. The CDR3 DNA reads TGCAGTGCTAGAGTTCTTGACAGGCCGAACACTGAAGCTTTCTTT.

This clonotype was detected only a few times. The CDR3 reads CASSLKIQGIADTQYF. CDR3 nucleotides: TGTGCCAGCAGTTTAAAAATTCAGGGAATAGCGGATACGCAGTATTTT. The chain links TRBV27 to TRBJ2-3; D tentatively reads TRBD1 or TRBD2 (5 bases each). V dropped 2 bases and J dropped 6 bases, with 18 bases sitting between them. CDR1 and CDR2 from the germline V gene are MNHEY and SMNVEV (reference sequence). The CDR3 is made up of 16 amino acids.